The 7 T cell receptor beta chains given below trace back to one sample, sequenced in a study of blood T cell repertoires in COVID-19. TCRdb keeps only in-frame clones here, not all; method: immunoSEQ multiplex PCR. The sample includes about 19,000 clones, 82% seen only once; the top ten take 6.1%. Sequenced material: peripheral blood. Receptors originate from a human donor in a cohort sampled during active COVID-19.

This chain's CDR3 is CSVVVTGWKNQPQHF. The CDR3, as DNA: TGCAGCGTTGTCGTGACAGGTTGGAAGAATCAGCCCCAGCATTTT. The chain carries TRBV29-1 and TRBJ1-5, with D possibly matching TRBD1 (6 bases). There are 15 residues in the CDR3. Trimming took 4 bases from V and 4 from J, leaving 17 bases between them. Germline loops: CDR1 SQVTM, CDR2 ANQGSEA.

The chain uses TRBV19 and TRBJ1-5, with D hard to call. From germline, CDR1 is LNHDA and CDR2 SQIVND (reference sequence). CDR3 length equals 15 residues. Trimming took 5 bases from V and 4 from J, leaving 15 bases between them. The CDR3 DNA reads as TGTGCCAGTAGTCTTTGGACGGGGATGAATCAGCCCCAGCATTTT. It translates to CASSLWTGMNQPQHF.

The rearrangement joins TRBV6-6 to TRBJ2-7, with D possibly TRBD2 on 6 matching bases. Germline values: CDR1 MNHNY, CDR2 SVGAGI (reference sequence). The CDR3 has 13 residues. Trimming stripped 5 bases from V and 1 base from J, with 9 bases between. Here the CDR3 DNA reads TGTGCCAGCAGTGGGGGGTGGTCCTACGAGCAGTACTTC. Translated: CASSGGWSYEQYF.

This sequence joins TRBV19 and TRBJ2-2; 11 nucleotides line up with TRBD2. CDR1 and CDR2 from the germline V gene are LNHDA and SQIVND (reference sequence). The CDR3 covers 15 residues. V gave up 7 bases and J gave up 5 bases; unmatched junction bases: 6. CDR3 DNA: TGTGCCAGTAACCCGACTAGCGGGATGACCGGGGAGCTGTTTTTT. Encoded protein: CASNPTSGMTGELFF. The entire variable domain, with the rest obtained from reference TRBV19 and TRBJ2-2, is as follows: DGGITQSPKYLFRKEGQNVTLSCEQNLNHDAMYWYRQDPGQGLRLIYYSQIVNDFQKGDIAEGYSVSREKKESFPLTVTSAQKNPTAFYLCASNPTSGMTGELFFGEGSRLTVL.

The rearrangement joins TRBV7-9 to TRBJ1-4, with D perhaps TRBD1 (5 bases). V gave up 1 base and J gave up 0 bases, with 6 bases separating them. Germline assignment: CDR1 SEHNR and CDR2 FQNEAQ (reference sequence). The CDR3 contains 15 residues. The chain's CDR3 is CASSLDRTTNEKLFF. CDR3 bases: TGTGCCAGCAGCTTAGACAGGACAACTAATGAAAAACTGTTTTTT.

V usage is TRBV6-2 or TRBV6-3 and J usage is TRBJ2-1; 9 bases fit TRBD2. This CDR3 contains 20 residues. Germline CDR1 reads MNHEY; CDR2 reads SVGEGT. V was pared by 2 bases and J by 5 bases, with 19 bases of the junction left unmatched. CDR3 loop: CASSYTVFPHQREENNEQFF. DNA for the CDR3: TGTGCCAGCAGTTACACCGTATTCCCACATCAGCGGGAGGAAAACAATGAGCAGTTCTTC.

The chain is built from TRBV2 and TRBJ2-2, with TRBD2 matching 7 bases. Germline trimming cut 6 bases from V and 4 bases from J; bases unmatched to any gene: 14. CDR3 length: 17 amino acids. Germline V gene data show CDR1 as SNHLY and CDR2 as FYNNEI. CDR3 sequence (DNA): TGTGCCAGCAGCCTTTGGGGGGGGAAAAGAGGCACCGGGGAGCTGTTTTTT. It yields the protein CASSLWGGKRGTGELFF.